The entry below describes one T cell receptor (beta chain). Between the trimmed V and J ends, which lost 6 bases and 2 bases, there was a span of 9 bases. The CDR3 consists of 13 residues. Germline V gives CDR1 MRHNA, CDR2 SNTAGT. Per the original data handling: Reference gene primer amplification yielded estimated nucleated cell counts. Libraries were prepared by immunoSEQ multiplex PCR; TCRdb keeps only in-frame clonotypes and omits some of them. That table supplies the V and J calls and clone size; D and trimming were determined from the DNA. The profile shows some 220,000 clones, approximately 90% of them singletons. These data come from a study of blood T cell repertoires in COVID-19. Study-level background: Material from acute and convalescent COVID-19 was sourced from the United States, Italy and Spain. PBMCs, B-cell-depleted T cells, or T cells were the source of the cDNA or gDNA that made up the material.

Sequences were obtained from peripheral blood. V gene TRBV6-4 combines with J gene TRBJ2-3, with a weak D call TRBD2 (5 bases). This receptor was identified in a woman under 30 who had recovered from COVID-19. The CDR3 coding sequence is TGTGCCAGCAGAGGACTGTACACAGATACGCAGTATTTT. Translating gives CASRGLYTDTQYF.